This T cell receptor beta chain was found in a study of blood T cell repertoires in COVID-19. Study in general: Sites across the United States, Italy and Spain contributed samples from acute and convalescent COVID-19. The cDNA or gDNA used as material had been derived from T cells, B-cell-depleted T cells, or PBMCs.

The CDR3 runs to 15 residues. Germline V lookup: CDR1 KGHDR, CDR2 SFDVKD. V was clipped by 3 bases and J by 5 bases, with 15 bases between them. Original data processing: For nucleated cells, counts were estimated from reference gene primer amplification. Only in-frame clones appear in the TCRdb table, and some are missing; sequencing was by immunoSEQ multiplex PCR. V and J calls and clone size are as listed in that table; D and trimming were resolved from the DNA. The data contain about 200,000 clones, less than 85% of them singletons. This chain uses TRBV24-1 with TRBJ2-5; TRBD1 is a possible D gene (5 bases). Material: peripheral blood. This receptor was taken from a woman between 65 and 79 years old with acute or convalescent COVID-19. CDR3 DNA sequence: TGTGCCACCAGTGATCAGGGCCAATTGGTGGAGACCCAGTACTTC. This sequence encodes CATSDQGQLVETQYF.